Below are 32 T cell receptor beta chains sequenced from a single sample in a study of T cells in Graves' hyperthyroidism and ophthalmopathy. RNA transcripts provided the source from which TCR beta CDR3 regions were amplified. HTBI primers were the set used in a first-round RT-PCR of the TCR CDR3. TCRdb used MiXCR to reprocess the multiplex PCR reads, holding one entry per CDR3 protein. The sample has roughly 740,000 distinct CDR3 sequences, about 15% seen once. The specimen was blood. These receptors came from a man between 18 and 35 years old with Graves' hyperthyroidism.

This clonotype was found a few times. V and J are TRBV19 and TRBJ1-1; D is unclear. Germline CDR1 LNHDA, CDR2 SQIVND (reference sequence). There are 13 residues in the CDR3. Trimming pared 7 bases from V and 6 bases from J, leaving 15 bases between. The CDR3 reads CASNDPMVAEAFF. As DNA, the CDR3 is TGTGCCAGTAATGACCCTATGGTGGCTGAAGCTTTCTTT.

This clonotype came up many times. The chain links TRBV13 to TRBJ2-3; the match to TRBD1 covers 11 bases. V lost 1 base to trimming and J lost 8 bases; unmatched junction nucleotides: 5. Per the germline V gene, CDR1 is PRHDT and CDR2 is FYEKMQ (reference sequence). The length of the CDR3 is 15 residues. The CDR3: CASSLDGTGGSTQYF. CDR3 nucleotide sequence: TGTGCCAGCAGCTTAGACGGGACAGGGGGTTCTACGCAGTATTTT.

Note on this clonotype: The junction departs from the called germline gene at one end, perhaps through a read error. This rearrangement joins TRBV7-6 to TRBJ2-1; TRBD1 agrees at 7 bases. This CDR3 region has 15 residues. Germline lookup yields CDR1 SGHVS and CDR2 FNYEAQ. CDR3 amino acids: CASSPSTGVYTEQFF. In DNA, the CDR3 is TGTGCCAGCAGCCCATCCACAGGGGTCTACACTGAGCAGTTCTTC. The full variable domain, with the rest looked up from reference TRBV7-6 and TRBJ2-1, is GAGVSQSPRYKVTKRGQDVALRCDPISGHVSLYWYRQALGQGPEFLTYFNYEAQQDKSGLPNDRFSAERPEGSISTLTIQRTEQRDSAMYRCASSPSTGVYTEQFFGPGTRLTVL.

In its sample, this clonotype was seen many times. V gene TRBV7-2 combines with J gene TRBJ2-1; maybe TRBD2 (6 bases). Germline assignment: CDR1 SGHTA and CDR2 FQGNSA. The V end lost 5 bases, the J end lost 4 bases, and 15 bases lay between the germline ends. This CDR3 contains 15 residues. The CDR3 is CASSTGTSNYNEQFF. The CDR3 nucleotides are TGTGCCAGCAGCACCGGGACTTCGAATTACAATGAGCAGTTCTTC. Full variable domain (remainder filled in from reference TRBV7-2 and TRBJ2-1): GAGVSQSPSNKVTEKGKDVELRCDPISGHTALYWYRQSLGQGLEFLIYFQGNSAPDKSGLPSDRFSAERTGGSVSTLTIQRTQQEDSAVYLCASSTGTSNYNEQFFGPGTRLTVL.

Remarks on this clonotype: At one boundary the junction diverges from the germline segment, which might be a read error. The chain links TRBV7-9 to TRBJ1-4; D is possibly TRBD1 (5 bases). The CDR3 is made up of 15 amino acids. The germline gives CDR1 SEHNR, CDR2 FQNEAQ (reference sequence). The CDR3 protein is CASSLYRTTKEKLFF. The CDR3 DNA reads TGTGCCAGCAGCCTCTACAGGACAACTAAGGAAAAACTGTTTTTT.

This clonotype has a count of ten or more. The chain carries TRBV19 and TRBJ2-7; 8 nucleotides agree with TRBD1. V lost 0 bases to trimming and J lost 4 bases; unmatched junction nucleotides: 5. The germline gives CDR1 LNHDA, CDR2 SQIVND (reference sequence). CDR3 length: 15 residues. Written as DNA, the CDR3 is TGTGCCAGTAGTATAGATGGGACAGGACCTTACGAGCAGTACTTC. Translating it yields CASSIDGTGPYEQYF.

This clonotype was counted a few times. This chain uses TRBV20-1 with TRBJ2-1, with D tentatively TRBD1 (6 bases). This CDR3 has 12 residues. V lost 6 bases, J lost 4 bases, and 10 bases lay in between. The germline V gene encodes CDR1 DFQATT and CDR2 SNEGSKA (reference sequence). The CDR3 loop reads CSARGRYNEQFF. As DNA, the CDR3 is TGCAGTGCCAGGGGCCGATACAATGAGCAGTTCTTC.

The table lists this clonotype with many counts. V gene TRBV30 combines with J gene TRBJ2-1; 7 bases are a match to TRBD2. With 4 bases clipped from V and 7 bases from J, the junction kept 4 bases outside the gene matches. The CDR3 is 12 residues long. Germline-derived CDR1 and CDR2 are GTSNPN and SVGIG (reference sequence). The CDR3: CAWTWGLNEQFF. The CDR3 DNA reads as TGTGCCTGGACCTGGGGACTAAATGAGCAGTTCTTC.

This clonotype was recorded once. A much larger clone lies one base from this, so it may be a read error. V is TRBV18 and J is TRBJ2-1; the D gene is possibly TRBD2 (6 bases). The CDR3 totals 14 residues. The V gene's germline CDR1 is KGHSH and CDR2 LQKENI. CDR3 sequence: CASSPWGVYNEQSF. The CDR3 DNA is TGTGCCAGCTCACCATGGGGGGTCTACAATGAGCAGTCCTTC.

The chain combines TRBV4-2 with TRBJ1-1, with 10 bases identical to TRBD1. V gave up 4 bases and J gave up 3 bases; unmatched junction bases: 8. This CDR3 has 16 residues. In germline, CDR1 is LGHNA, CDR2 YNFKEQ. CDR3 amino acids: CASSPRDRGPDTEAFF. The CDR3 nucleotides read TGTGCCAGCAGCCCCCGGGACAGGGGACCGGACACTGAAGCTTTCTTT.

This clonotype showed up many times. The CDR3 DNA reads TGTGCCTGGAGTAGTAGCTACGAGCAGTACTTC. Translated, it gives CAWSSSYEQYF. J is TRBJ2-7 and V is TRBV30; D unresolved. V lost 2 bases and J 3 bases, leaving 5 bases between the germline ends. Germline CDR1 GTSNPN, CDR2 SVGIG (reference sequence). The CDR3 covers 11 residues.

The chain employs TRBV29-1 and TRBJ2-7; D remains ambiguous. CDR3 length: 12 amino acids. Trimming cost V 5 bases and J 2 bases, with 10 bases left between them. Germline CDR1 is SQVTM and CDR2 is ANQGSEA. The CDR3: CSVRLGPYEQYF. CDR3 in DNA: TGCAGCGTTAGGCTAGGGCCCTACGAGCAGTACTTC.

In this sample, this clonotype turned up a few times. This rearrangement joins TRBV4-2 to TRBJ1-6, with D hard to call. The CDR3 is made up of 13 amino acids. Germline V gene data show CDR1 as LGHNA and CDR2 as YNFKEQ. Trimming took 0 bases from V and 10 from J, leaving 7 bases between them. The CDR3 loop reads CASSQETISPLHF. DNA for the CDR3: TGTGCCAGCAGCCAAGAGACGATCTCACCCCTCCACTTT.

At least ten counts were recorded for this clonotype. V gene TRBV28 combines with J gene TRBJ2-5, with D perhaps matching TRBD2 (5 bases). V lost 7 bases and J lost 5, with 20 bases in between. Germline loops: CDR1 MDHEN, CDR2 SYDVKM. This CDR3 region has 15 residues. CDR3 loop: CASTLAALEVETQYF. The DNA for the CDR3 is TGTGCCAGCACCTTGGCCGCCCTGGAGGTGGAGACCCAGTACTTC.

In this sample, this clonotype turned up many times. The V and J genes are TRBV20-1 and TRBJ1-2; TRBD1 agrees at 8 bases. V dropped 0 bases and J dropped 8; count of bases not matched to a gene: 8. This CDR3 region has 14 residues. The V gene's germline CDR1 is DFQATT and CDR2 SNEGSKA (reference sequence). The CDR3 loop reads CSARDGQGAGGYTF. The CDR3 nucleotides read TGCAGTGCTAGAGATGGCCAGGGGGCGGGAGGCTACACCTTC.

Ten or more counts support this clonotype. The chain combines TRBV6-5 with TRBJ2-7; the match to TRBD1 covers 9 bases. V lost 0 bases to trimming and J lost 6 bases; unmatched junction nucleotides: 6. Germline CDR1 and CDR2: MNHEY and SVGAGI. The CDR3 is 15 amino acids. In DNA, the CDR3 is TGTGCCAGCAGTTACTCTGGACAGGGGAAGGGCGAGCAGTACTTC. Amino acid sequence: CASSYSGQGKGEQYF.

This clonotype was seen more than once but under ten times. The J gene is TRBJ2-3, the V gene TRBV24-1; TRBD1 agrees at 7 bases. Trimming removed 2 bases from V and 0 bases from J; junction bases left unmatched: 7. The CDR3 has 17 residues. Germline V gene sequence: CDR1 KGHDR, CDR2 SFDVKD. In DNA, the CDR3 is TGTGCCACCAGTGATTACTCCGACAGGGCGAGCACAGATACGCAGTATTTT. It encodes CATSDYSDRASTDTQYF.

The CDR3 loop reads CASSLDERGLDEQYF. CDR3 coding DNA: TGTGCCAGCAGCCTCGATGAGAGGGGGCTTGACGAGCAGTACTTC. This chain links TRBV7-9 with TRBJ2-7, with 7 bases fitting TRBD1. This CDR3 comprises 15 residues. J was trimmed by 5 bases and V by 5 bases; bases with no gene match: 12. Germline lookup yields CDR1 SEHNR and CDR2 FQNEAQ (reference sequence).

V is TRBV15 and J is TRBJ2-2; TRBD1 agrees at 8 bases. Trimming took 4 bases from V and 8 from J; bases not matched to a gene: 9. The CDR3 has 15 residues. In germline, CDR1 is LNHNV, CDR2 YYDKDF (reference sequence). DNA for the CDR3: TGTGCCACCAGCATGGACAGGGCCCTGTGGGGGGAGCTGTTTTTT. This codes for CATSMDRALWGELFF.

This chain links TRBV7-2 with TRBJ1-1, with D unclear. The V end lost 6 bases, the J end lost 0 bases, and 14 bases lay between the germline ends. Germline V gene lookup returns CDR1 SGHTA and CDR2 FQGNSA. The CDR3 sequence is 15 residues long. The CDR3 loop reads CASRSRASMNTEAFF. In DNA form, the CDR3 reads TGTGCCAGCAGGTCACGGGCCTCTATGAACACTGAAGCTTTCTTT.

The rearrangement uses TRBV29-1 and TRBJ1-5; D call uncertain. Trimming cost V 6 bases and J 2 bases, with 11 bases left between them. CDR1 and CDR2 (germline): SQVTM, ANQGSEA. The CDR3 spans 13 residues. The CDR3 nucleotides are TGCAGCGTCCGCCCTGACGGCAATCAGCCCCAGCATTTT. As protein: CSVRPDGNQPQHF. Based on the CDR3 plus reference TRBV29-1 and TRBJ1-5, the full variable domain is SAVISQKPSRDICQRGTSLTIQCQVDSQVTMMFWYRQQPGQSLTLIATANQGSEATYESGFVIDKFPISRPNLTFSTLTVSNMSPEDSSIYLCSVRPDGNQPQHFGDGTRLSIL.

This rearrangement joins TRBV9 to TRBJ2-5; D may be TRBD2 (6 bases). CDR1 SGDLS and CDR2 YYNGEE come from the germline V gene. Trimming left V 7 bases short and J 1 base short, with 14 bases between. The CDR3 has 14 amino acids. In DNA, the CDR3 is TGTGCCAGCGGGTCGGGAGATCCCCAAGAGACCCAGTACTTC. Amino acid sequence: CASGSGDPQETQYF.

Notes on this clonotype: A much larger clone sits a single nucleotide away, making a read error possible. The conserved closing phenylalanine or tryptophan is absent in this CDR3, likely reflecting a read error. The chain recombines TRBV2 with TRBJ2-1; tentatively, D is TRBD2 (6 bases). CDR1 and CDR2 (germline): SNHLY, FYNNEI. The CDR3 is made up of 13 amino acids. Trimming pared 9 bases from V and 4 bases from J, leaving 13 bases between. The CDR3 DNA reads TGTGCCAGTAAGACTAGACTGTACAATGAGCAGTTCTTA. Protein product: CASKTRLYNEQFL.

The chain employs TRBV3-1 and TRBJ2-7; 12 bases align to TRBD2. Germline lookup yields CDR1 LGHDT and CDR2 YNNKEL (reference sequence). This CDR3 has 15 amino acids. The V gene end was trimmed by 8 bases and the J gene end by 7 bases; junction bases not matched to a gene: 12. In DNA form, the CDR3 reads TGTGCCAGCCATGCTAGCGGGGGGGACAGAGGTGAGCAGTACTTC. Residues: CASHASGGDRGEQYF.

V and J are TRBV12-3 or TRBV12-4 and TRBJ2-2, with TRBD2 identical over 14 bases. The CDR3 length is 18 residues. V dropped 1 base and J dropped 3; count of bases not matched to a gene: 4. The CDR3, as DNA: TGTGCCAGCAGTTTAGTCGGGACTAGCGGGAGTTACACCGGGGAGCTGTTTTTT. Encoded protein: CASSLVGTSGSYTGELFF.

The chain employs TRBV6-2 or TRBV6-3 and TRBJ2-1; TRBD2 matches 10 bases. J was trimmed by 1 base and V by 7 bases; bases with no gene match: 10. CDR3 size: 17 residues. Germline V gene lookup returns CDR1 MNHEY and CDR2 SVGEGT. The CDR3 coding sequence is TGTGCCAGCACCCTGGGTAGCGGGAGGACTTCCTACAATGAGCAGTTCTTC. This gives the protein CASTLGSGRTSYNEQFF.

The J gene is TRBJ2-3, the V gene TRBV28; D perhaps matches TRBD1 (6 bases). From germline, CDR1 is MDHEN and CDR2 SYDVKM. V gave up 7 bases and J gave up 2 bases, with 16 bases separating them. The CDR3 has 15 amino acids. Written as DNA, the CDR3 is TGTGCCAGCAATCCAACAGGGTGGGACACAGATACGCAGTATTTT. Protein sequence: CASNPTGWDTDTQYF.

In this sample, this clonotype turned up many times. The J gene is TRBJ2-7, the V gene TRBV10-3, with a tentative D call TRBD1 (5 bases). This CDR3 is 14 amino acids long. Trimming removed 4 bases at V and 2 bases at J, with 12 bases between. CDR1 is ENHRY, CDR2 SYGVKD, per germline. The CDR3 DNA sequence: TGTGCCATCAGTGTTGACAGAAATGCCTACGAGCAGTACTTC. Protein product: CAISVDRNAYEQYF.

In DNA, the CDR3 is TGTGCCAGCAGCTTGGCCGGCGGGAGGGGGGCCTACGAGCAGTACTTC. It yields the protein CASSLAGGRGAYEQYF. The V and J genes are TRBV13 and TRBJ2-7, with TRBD2 matching 9 bases. Germline V gives CDR1 PRHDT, CDR2 FYEKMQ (reference sequence). The CDR3 length is 16 residues. Trimming took 3 bases from V and 2 from J; bases not matched to a gene: 8.

This clonotype was counted ten times or more. V usage is TRBV30 and J usage is TRBJ2-5, with D possibly being TRBD2 (5 bases). Germline CDR1 GTSNPN, CDR2 SVGIG (reference sequence). This CDR3 region has 13 residues. Trimming cost V 2 bases and J 5 bases, with 12 bases left between them. The CDR3 region is CAWSLGRGETQYF. Here the CDR3 DNA reads TGTGCCTGGAGTCTCGGTAGAGGGGAGACCCAGTACTTC.

V and J are TRBV29-1 and TRBJ2-7, with D maybe TRBD2 (6 bases). Germline CDR1 SQVTM, CDR2 ANQGSEA. V gave up 1 base and J gave up 3 bases, with 19 bases separating them. There are 16 residues in the CDR3. CDR3 residues: CSVEVAGPSAHYEQYF. CDR3 nucleotides: TGCAGCGTTGAAGTCGCAGGTCCTAGCGCGCACTACGAGCAGTACTTC.

This rearrangement joins TRBV9 to TRBJ1-1, with D possibly matching TRBD1 (6 bases). This CDR3 comprises 15 residues. Germline V gene sequence: CDR1 SGDLS, CDR2 YYNGEE. Trimming took off 5 bases at V and 1 base at J, with 15 bases between the two ends. In DNA form, the CDR3 reads TGTGCCAGCAGGGGGGGCGTAGGGGGGAACACTGAAGCTTTCTTT. Protein product: CASRGGVGGNTEAFF.